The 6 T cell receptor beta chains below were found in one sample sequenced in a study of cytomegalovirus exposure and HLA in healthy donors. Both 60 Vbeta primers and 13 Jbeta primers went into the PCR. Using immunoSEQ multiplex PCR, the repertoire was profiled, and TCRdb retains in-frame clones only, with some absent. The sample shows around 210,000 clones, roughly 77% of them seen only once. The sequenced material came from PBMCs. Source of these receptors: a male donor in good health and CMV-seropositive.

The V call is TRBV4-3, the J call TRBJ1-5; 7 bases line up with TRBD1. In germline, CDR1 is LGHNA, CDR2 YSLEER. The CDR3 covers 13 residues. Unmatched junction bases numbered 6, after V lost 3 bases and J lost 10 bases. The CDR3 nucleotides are TGCGCCAGCAGCCAGGTGACAGGGAGTCCCCAGCATTTT. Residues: CASSQVTGSPQHF.

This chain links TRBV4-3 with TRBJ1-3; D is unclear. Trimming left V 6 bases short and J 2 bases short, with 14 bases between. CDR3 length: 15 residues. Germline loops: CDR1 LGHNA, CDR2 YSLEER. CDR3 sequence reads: CASRDNSSPGNTIYF. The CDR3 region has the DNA TGCGCCAGCAGGGATAACAGTTCTCCTGGAAACACCATATATTTT.

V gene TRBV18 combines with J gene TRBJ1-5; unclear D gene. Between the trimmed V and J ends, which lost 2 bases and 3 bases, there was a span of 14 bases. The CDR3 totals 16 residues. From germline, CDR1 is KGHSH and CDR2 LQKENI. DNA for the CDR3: TGTGCCAGCTCACCAGGGCAGACGAATAACAATCAGCCCCAGCATTTT. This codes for CASSPGQTNNNQPQHF.

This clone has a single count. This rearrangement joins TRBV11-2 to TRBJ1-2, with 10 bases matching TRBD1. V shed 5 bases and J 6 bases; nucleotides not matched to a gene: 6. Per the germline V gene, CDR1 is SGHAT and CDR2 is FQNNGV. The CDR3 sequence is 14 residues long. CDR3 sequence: CASSPGQGRDGYTF. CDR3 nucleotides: TGTGCCAGCAGCCCGGGACAGGGGCGGGATGGCTACACCTTC.

The chain's CDR3 is CASSQVGAGRATGGNEQFF. As DNA, the CDR3 is TGCGCCAGCAGCCAAGTTGGTGCCGGGAGAGCGACCGGGGGCAATGAGCAGTTCTTC. The chain recombines TRBV4-3 with TRBJ2-1, with TRBD2 as a possible D gene (6 bases). The CDR3 covers 19 residues. The germline gives CDR1 LGHNA, CDR2 YSLEER. The germline V and J ends were trimmed by 1 base and 6 bases, with 25 bases remaining between them.

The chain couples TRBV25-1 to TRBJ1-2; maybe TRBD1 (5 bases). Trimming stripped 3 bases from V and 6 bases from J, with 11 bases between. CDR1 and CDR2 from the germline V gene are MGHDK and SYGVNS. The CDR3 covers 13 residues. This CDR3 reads CASSEGSGDGYTF. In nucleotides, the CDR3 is TGTGCCAGCAGTGAGGGATCGGGGGATGGCTACACCTTC.